A single sample gave rise to the 27 T cell receptor beta chains below, sequenced in a study of cytomegalovirus exposure and HLA in healthy donors. Use of 60 Vbeta and 13 Jbeta primers characterized the PCR. Generated by immunoSEQ multiplex PCR, the TCRdb table keeps only in-frame clones and is missing some. The sample has about 140,000 clones, roughly 80% seen once. The specimen sequenced was PBMCs. The receptors here all came from a man aged 40-50 years in good health and CMV-seronegative.

The genes are TRBV29-1 and TRBJ2-7; 11 positions agree with TRBD1. CDR1 and CDR2 (germline): SQVTM, ANQGSEA. The CDR3 loop spans 15 amino acids. V dropped 5 bases and J dropped 4; count of bases not matched to a gene: 10. The CDR3 DNA follows: TGCAGCGTTTCCCCACCCGGGACAGGGGGTTACGAGCAGTACTTC. Protein product: CSVSPPGTGGYEQYF.

This sequence joins TRBV5-6 and TRBJ2-6; D might be TRBD1 (5 bases). V was pared by 4 bases and J by 3 bases, with 11 bases between. CDR1 and CDR2 (germline): SGHDT, YYEEEE. The CDR3 runs 15 residues. CDR3: CASSEGVSGANVLTF. DNA for the CDR3: TGTGCCAGCAGCGAAGGGGTTAGTGGGGCCAACGTCCTGACTTTC.

The genes are TRBV6-5 and TRBJ2-5; a possible D gene is TRBD1 (6 bases). The tail of the sequence fits TRBJ2-7 better, so the J call may be wrong. Germline-derived CDR1 and CDR2 are MNHEY and SVGAGI. This CDR3 is 14 amino acids long. Here the CDR3 DNA reads TGTGCCAGCAGTTACTCGGGACACCTCTACGAGCAGTACTTC. Protein: CASSYSGHLYEQYF.

This clone has just a few counts. The chain couples TRBV4-2 to TRBJ2-3; 10 bases fit TRBD2. The ends lost 1 base at V and 0 bases at J; junction bases unmatched: 4. This CDR3 has 17 amino acids. Germline lookup yields CDR1 LGHNA and CDR2 YNFKEQ. The CDR3 DNA sequence: TGTGCCAGCAGCCAAGCTCAGACTAGCGGGAGCACAGATACGCAGTATTTT. Residues: CASSQAQTSGSTDTQYF.

This sequence joins TRBV5-1 and TRBJ1-1; no definite D call. CDR1 is SGHRS, CDR2 YFSETQ, per germline. V lost 3 bases and J lost 1, with 16 bases in between. The CDR3 is made up of 16 amino acids. CDR3 DNA: TGCGCCAGCAGCTCCATTGGGGAGGGCCCGAACACTGAAGCTTTCTTT. Translated, it gives CASSSIGEGPNTEAFF.

This sequence joins TRBV2 and TRBJ2-3; 7 bases align to TRBD2. Germline V gene data show CDR1 as SNHLY and CDR2 as FYNNEI. J was trimmed by 6 bases and V by 7 bases; bases with no gene match: 7. The CDR3 contains 13 residues. CDR3 bases: TGTGCCAGCAACCCCGACGGGGGGGATACGCAGTATTTT. Residues: CASNPDGGDTQYF.

The V gene is TRBV4-3, the J gene TRBJ2-1, with 7 bases fitting TRBD1. Germline assignment: CDR1 LGHNA and CDR2 YSLEER. The CDR3 loop spans 14 amino acids. Germline trimming cut 5 bases from V and 7 bases from J; bases unmatched to any gene: 8. CDR3 loop: CASSASGGLNEQFF. CDR3 DNA: TGCGCCAGCAGCGCTTCAGGGGGTTTGAATGAGCAGTTCTTC.

In DNA, the CDR3 is TGTGCCAGCAGTCCGACAGGGTACATAAGATCTGGGGCCAACGTCCTGACTTTC. Translating gives CASSPTGYIRSGANVLTF. The genes are TRBV27 and TRBJ2-6; 7 bases match TRBD1. V shed 5 bases and J 1 base; nucleotides not matched to a gene: 11. Per the germline V gene, CDR1 is MNHEY and CDR2 is SMNVEV (reference sequence). The CDR3 is 18 amino acids. Based on the CDR3 plus reference TRBV27 and TRBJ2-6, the full variable domain is EAQVTQNPRYLITVTGKKLTVTCSQNMNHEYMSWYRQDPGLGLRQIYYSMNVEVTDKGDVPEGYKVSRKEKRNFPLILESPSPNQTSLYFCASSPTGYIRSGANVLTFGAGSRLTVL.

The chain links TRBV21-1 to TRBJ1-5; the DNA was not used to check the table's D call, TRBD1. TRBV21-1 is given as a pseudogene. The CDR3 extends over 16 amino acids. CDR3 in amino acids: CASSKSGTGFGQPQHF. CDR3 in DNA: TGTGCCAGCAGCAAGTCGGGGACAGGGTTCGGTCAGCCCCAGCATTTT.

About this clone itself: Other DNA variants within this sample encode the same CDR3. The CDR3 loop reads CASSILGELFF. CDR3 coding DNA: TGTGCCAGTAGTATACTAGGGGAGCTGTTTTTT. The chain links TRBV19 to TRBJ2-2; D unclear. V was pared by 2 bases and J by 8 bases, with 3 bases between. The germline CDR1 and CDR2 sequences are LNHDA and SQIVND (reference sequence). The CDR3 covers 11 residues.

CDR3 loop: CASSRDNSPLHF. The DNA of the CDR3 is TGTGCCAGCTCGCGAGATAATTCACCCCTCCACTTT. The chain uses TRBV18 and TRBJ1-6; D is unresolved. The V end was cut by 6 bases, the J end by 5 bases, with 5 bases between. Germline V CDR1 and CDR2: KGHSH, LQKENI. The CDR3 has 12 residues.

This chain joins TRBV10-3 and TRBJ2-3, with 10 bases matching TRBD1. V lost 10 bases to trimming and J lost 3 bases; unmatched junction nucleotides: 10. CDR1 ENHRY and CDR2 SYGVKD come from the germline V gene. The CDR3 runs 15 residues. Here the CDR3 reads CASRGRTGGTDTQYF. CDR3 nucleotides: TGTGCCAGCAGGGGGCGGACAGGGGGGACAGATACGCAGTATTTT.

The chain carries TRBV11-2 and TRBJ2-5; no reliable D call. The CDR3 runs to 11 residues. The V gene lost 5 bases and the J gene lost 6 bases, with 7 bases spanning the gap. CDR1 SGHAT and CDR2 FQNNGV come from the germline V gene. CDR3 nucleotides: TGTGCCAGCAGCCCCTTCCAGACCCAGTACTTC. Its protein is CASSPFQTQYF.

Comment on this clone: Because the CDR3's place on the DNA is in doubt, the DNA is left out and the CDR3 is given as listed by TCRdb. The rearrangement joins TRBV7-9 to TRBJ1-2; the table names TRBD1, a call not compared with the DNA. The CDR3 length equals 17 residues, ends included. From germline, CDR1 is SEHNR and CDR2 FQNEAQ (reference sequence). The CDR3: CSSSFGQGALRGVSDTF.

The chain combines TRBV6-1 with TRBJ2-2; a weak D match, TRBD2 (5 bases). This CDR3 is built from 14 residues. The germline V gene encodes CDR1 MNHNS and CDR2 SASEGT. V was cut by 4 bases and J by 4 bases, with 10 bases left in between. CDR3 sequence reads: CASSVGGATGELFF. DNA for the CDR3: TGTGCCAGCAGTGTAGGAGGAGCCACCGGGGAGCTGTTTTTT.

The chain is built from TRBV5-5 and TRBJ1-2, with D unclear. This CDR3 has 14 residues. The germline V gene encodes CDR1 SGHKS and CDR2 YYEKEE (reference sequence). The V end lost 6 bases, the J end lost 4 bases, and 16 bases lay between the germline ends. CDR3 bases: TGTGCCAGCACTCTTGAGCTTAACAGCTATGGCTACACCTTC. Residues: CASTLELNSYGYTF.

This clone appeared once. DNA of the CDR3: TGCAGCGTCGGACAGGAGGGAGAGACCCAGTACTTC. Its protein product is CSVGQEGETQYF. The rearrangement joins TRBV29-1 to TRBJ2-5, with a possible D match to TRBD1 (7 bases). This CDR3 comprises 12 residues. V lost 6 bases and J 4 bases, leaving 12 bases between the germline ends. Germline V gives CDR1 SQVTM, CDR2 ANQGSEA.

This clone occurred a few times. The gene calls are TRBV6-1 and TRBJ1-5, with D possibly matching TRBD1 (5 bases). The CDR3 is 16 amino acids. V was shortened by 3 bases and J by 5 bases, with 17 bases between the two germline ends. CDR1 and CDR2 from the germline V gene are MNHNS and SASEGT. This CDR3 reads CASSEGQGFIYQPQHF. The CDR3 coding sequence is TGTGCCAGCAGTGAGGGGCAGGGTTTTATTTATCAGCCCCAGCATTTT.

As to this clone: Other DNA sequences in the sample encode the same CDR3. This chain uses TRBV2 with TRBJ2-5, with 10 bases aligning to TRBD2. The V gene end was trimmed by 3 bases and the J gene end by 1 base; junction bases not matched to a gene: 8. The CDR3 spans 17 residues. Germline V gives CDR1 SNHLY, CDR2 FYNNEI. The CDR3: CASSEQRRTSGQETQYF. In DNA, the CDR3 is TGTGCCAGCAGTGAGCAGCGCCGGACTAGCGGCCAAGAGACCCAGTACTTC.

This rearrangement joins TRBV9 to TRBJ2-5; 8 nucleotides line up with TRBD1. The end of the DNA aligns better with TRBJ2-7, so the J call may be wrong. The CDR3 spans 14 residues. Germline-derived CDR1 and CDR2 are SGDLS and YYNGEE. The CDR3 is CASGDPGGSDEQYF. The CDR3 coding sequence is TGTGCCAGCGGGGACCCAGGGGGCTCGGACGAGCAGTACTTC.

The chain uses TRBV27 and TRBJ2-7; D might be TRBD2 (6 bases). Trimming removed 4 bases at V and 0 bases at J, with 25 bases between. The CDR3 length is 19 residues. Per the germline V gene, CDR1 is MNHEY and CDR2 is SMNVEV (reference sequence). The CDR3 bases are TGTGCCAGCAGTTCCATCGAGCGGCGGGGTCCTCCAGACTCCTACGAGCAGTACTTC. It translates to CASSSIERRGPPDSYEQYF.

This chain links TRBV2 with TRBJ1-5; 8 bases agree with TRBD1. The CDR3 contains 17 residues. V shed 6 bases and J 0 bases; nucleotides not matched to a gene: 10. Germline CDR1 SNHLY, CDR2 FYNNEI. The CDR3 region is CASSQGDRYYSNQPQHF. As DNA, the CDR3 is TGTGCCAGCAGCCAGGGGGACAGGTATTATAGCAATCAGCCCCAGCATTTT.

The sample holds one count of this clone. The rearrangement uses TRBV9 and TRBJ2-1; tentatively, D is TRBD1 (5 bases). This CDR3 has 14 amino acids. CDR1 is SGDLS and CDR2 is YYNGEE in the germline V gene. The V end lost 6 bases, the J end lost 5 bases, and 15 bases lay between the germline ends. The CDR3 DNA is TGTGCCAGCACCCTAGAGGCAGGGAACAATGAGCAGTTCTTC. Translating gives CASTLEAGNNEQFF. Based on the CDR3 plus reference TRBV9 and TRBJ2-1, the full variable domain is DSGVTQTPKHLITATGQRVTLRCSPRSGDLSVYWYQQSLDQGLQFLIQYYNGEERAKGNILERFSAQQFPDLHSELNLSSLELGDSALYFCASTLEAGNNEQFFGPGTRLTVL.

The chain employs TRBV29-1 and TRBJ1-6, with D possibly matching TRBD1 (6 bases). CDR1 is SQVTM, CDR2 ANQGSEA, per germline. This CDR3 is 13 amino acids long. V dropped 5 bases and J dropped 10 bases, with 15 bases sitting between them. CDR3 sequence reads: CSVSLGAQSPLHF. CDR3 nucleotide sequence: TGCAGCGTTTCTCTGGGGGCACAATCACCCCTCCACTTT.

The CDR3 spells CASSPGTGETGELFF. CDR3 DNA sequence: TGTGCCAGCAGCCCGGGGACAGGGGAGACCGGGGAGCTGTTTTTT. The genes are TRBV7-9 and TRBJ2-2, with 10 bases matching TRBD1. This CDR3 comprises 15 residues. Germline CDR1 is SEHNR and CDR2 is FQNEAQ (reference sequence). V lost 5 bases, J lost 5 bases, and 5 bases stayed unmatched.

The sample holds one count of this clone. J is TRBJ1-5 and V is TRBV6-1; TRBD1 agrees at 7 bases. Germline-derived CDR1 and CDR2 are MNHNS and SASEGT. Trimming removed 7 bases from V and 5 bases from J; junction bases left unmatched: 5. The CDR3 has 13 amino acids. Written as DNA, the CDR3 is TGTGCCAGCATGGGACAGCATTATCAGCCCCAGCATTTT. It encodes CASMGQHYQPQHF.

The rearrangement uses TRBV7-2 and TRBJ1-6; maybe TRBD1 (6 bases). V was cut by 5 bases and J by 7 bases, with 15 bases left in between. CDR1 is SGHTA, CDR2 FQGNSA, per germline. The CDR3 covers 15 residues. The CDR3 reads CASSVNRVNNSPLHF. In DNA, the CDR3 is TGTGCCAGCAGCGTGAACAGGGTTAACAATTCACCCCTCCACTTT.